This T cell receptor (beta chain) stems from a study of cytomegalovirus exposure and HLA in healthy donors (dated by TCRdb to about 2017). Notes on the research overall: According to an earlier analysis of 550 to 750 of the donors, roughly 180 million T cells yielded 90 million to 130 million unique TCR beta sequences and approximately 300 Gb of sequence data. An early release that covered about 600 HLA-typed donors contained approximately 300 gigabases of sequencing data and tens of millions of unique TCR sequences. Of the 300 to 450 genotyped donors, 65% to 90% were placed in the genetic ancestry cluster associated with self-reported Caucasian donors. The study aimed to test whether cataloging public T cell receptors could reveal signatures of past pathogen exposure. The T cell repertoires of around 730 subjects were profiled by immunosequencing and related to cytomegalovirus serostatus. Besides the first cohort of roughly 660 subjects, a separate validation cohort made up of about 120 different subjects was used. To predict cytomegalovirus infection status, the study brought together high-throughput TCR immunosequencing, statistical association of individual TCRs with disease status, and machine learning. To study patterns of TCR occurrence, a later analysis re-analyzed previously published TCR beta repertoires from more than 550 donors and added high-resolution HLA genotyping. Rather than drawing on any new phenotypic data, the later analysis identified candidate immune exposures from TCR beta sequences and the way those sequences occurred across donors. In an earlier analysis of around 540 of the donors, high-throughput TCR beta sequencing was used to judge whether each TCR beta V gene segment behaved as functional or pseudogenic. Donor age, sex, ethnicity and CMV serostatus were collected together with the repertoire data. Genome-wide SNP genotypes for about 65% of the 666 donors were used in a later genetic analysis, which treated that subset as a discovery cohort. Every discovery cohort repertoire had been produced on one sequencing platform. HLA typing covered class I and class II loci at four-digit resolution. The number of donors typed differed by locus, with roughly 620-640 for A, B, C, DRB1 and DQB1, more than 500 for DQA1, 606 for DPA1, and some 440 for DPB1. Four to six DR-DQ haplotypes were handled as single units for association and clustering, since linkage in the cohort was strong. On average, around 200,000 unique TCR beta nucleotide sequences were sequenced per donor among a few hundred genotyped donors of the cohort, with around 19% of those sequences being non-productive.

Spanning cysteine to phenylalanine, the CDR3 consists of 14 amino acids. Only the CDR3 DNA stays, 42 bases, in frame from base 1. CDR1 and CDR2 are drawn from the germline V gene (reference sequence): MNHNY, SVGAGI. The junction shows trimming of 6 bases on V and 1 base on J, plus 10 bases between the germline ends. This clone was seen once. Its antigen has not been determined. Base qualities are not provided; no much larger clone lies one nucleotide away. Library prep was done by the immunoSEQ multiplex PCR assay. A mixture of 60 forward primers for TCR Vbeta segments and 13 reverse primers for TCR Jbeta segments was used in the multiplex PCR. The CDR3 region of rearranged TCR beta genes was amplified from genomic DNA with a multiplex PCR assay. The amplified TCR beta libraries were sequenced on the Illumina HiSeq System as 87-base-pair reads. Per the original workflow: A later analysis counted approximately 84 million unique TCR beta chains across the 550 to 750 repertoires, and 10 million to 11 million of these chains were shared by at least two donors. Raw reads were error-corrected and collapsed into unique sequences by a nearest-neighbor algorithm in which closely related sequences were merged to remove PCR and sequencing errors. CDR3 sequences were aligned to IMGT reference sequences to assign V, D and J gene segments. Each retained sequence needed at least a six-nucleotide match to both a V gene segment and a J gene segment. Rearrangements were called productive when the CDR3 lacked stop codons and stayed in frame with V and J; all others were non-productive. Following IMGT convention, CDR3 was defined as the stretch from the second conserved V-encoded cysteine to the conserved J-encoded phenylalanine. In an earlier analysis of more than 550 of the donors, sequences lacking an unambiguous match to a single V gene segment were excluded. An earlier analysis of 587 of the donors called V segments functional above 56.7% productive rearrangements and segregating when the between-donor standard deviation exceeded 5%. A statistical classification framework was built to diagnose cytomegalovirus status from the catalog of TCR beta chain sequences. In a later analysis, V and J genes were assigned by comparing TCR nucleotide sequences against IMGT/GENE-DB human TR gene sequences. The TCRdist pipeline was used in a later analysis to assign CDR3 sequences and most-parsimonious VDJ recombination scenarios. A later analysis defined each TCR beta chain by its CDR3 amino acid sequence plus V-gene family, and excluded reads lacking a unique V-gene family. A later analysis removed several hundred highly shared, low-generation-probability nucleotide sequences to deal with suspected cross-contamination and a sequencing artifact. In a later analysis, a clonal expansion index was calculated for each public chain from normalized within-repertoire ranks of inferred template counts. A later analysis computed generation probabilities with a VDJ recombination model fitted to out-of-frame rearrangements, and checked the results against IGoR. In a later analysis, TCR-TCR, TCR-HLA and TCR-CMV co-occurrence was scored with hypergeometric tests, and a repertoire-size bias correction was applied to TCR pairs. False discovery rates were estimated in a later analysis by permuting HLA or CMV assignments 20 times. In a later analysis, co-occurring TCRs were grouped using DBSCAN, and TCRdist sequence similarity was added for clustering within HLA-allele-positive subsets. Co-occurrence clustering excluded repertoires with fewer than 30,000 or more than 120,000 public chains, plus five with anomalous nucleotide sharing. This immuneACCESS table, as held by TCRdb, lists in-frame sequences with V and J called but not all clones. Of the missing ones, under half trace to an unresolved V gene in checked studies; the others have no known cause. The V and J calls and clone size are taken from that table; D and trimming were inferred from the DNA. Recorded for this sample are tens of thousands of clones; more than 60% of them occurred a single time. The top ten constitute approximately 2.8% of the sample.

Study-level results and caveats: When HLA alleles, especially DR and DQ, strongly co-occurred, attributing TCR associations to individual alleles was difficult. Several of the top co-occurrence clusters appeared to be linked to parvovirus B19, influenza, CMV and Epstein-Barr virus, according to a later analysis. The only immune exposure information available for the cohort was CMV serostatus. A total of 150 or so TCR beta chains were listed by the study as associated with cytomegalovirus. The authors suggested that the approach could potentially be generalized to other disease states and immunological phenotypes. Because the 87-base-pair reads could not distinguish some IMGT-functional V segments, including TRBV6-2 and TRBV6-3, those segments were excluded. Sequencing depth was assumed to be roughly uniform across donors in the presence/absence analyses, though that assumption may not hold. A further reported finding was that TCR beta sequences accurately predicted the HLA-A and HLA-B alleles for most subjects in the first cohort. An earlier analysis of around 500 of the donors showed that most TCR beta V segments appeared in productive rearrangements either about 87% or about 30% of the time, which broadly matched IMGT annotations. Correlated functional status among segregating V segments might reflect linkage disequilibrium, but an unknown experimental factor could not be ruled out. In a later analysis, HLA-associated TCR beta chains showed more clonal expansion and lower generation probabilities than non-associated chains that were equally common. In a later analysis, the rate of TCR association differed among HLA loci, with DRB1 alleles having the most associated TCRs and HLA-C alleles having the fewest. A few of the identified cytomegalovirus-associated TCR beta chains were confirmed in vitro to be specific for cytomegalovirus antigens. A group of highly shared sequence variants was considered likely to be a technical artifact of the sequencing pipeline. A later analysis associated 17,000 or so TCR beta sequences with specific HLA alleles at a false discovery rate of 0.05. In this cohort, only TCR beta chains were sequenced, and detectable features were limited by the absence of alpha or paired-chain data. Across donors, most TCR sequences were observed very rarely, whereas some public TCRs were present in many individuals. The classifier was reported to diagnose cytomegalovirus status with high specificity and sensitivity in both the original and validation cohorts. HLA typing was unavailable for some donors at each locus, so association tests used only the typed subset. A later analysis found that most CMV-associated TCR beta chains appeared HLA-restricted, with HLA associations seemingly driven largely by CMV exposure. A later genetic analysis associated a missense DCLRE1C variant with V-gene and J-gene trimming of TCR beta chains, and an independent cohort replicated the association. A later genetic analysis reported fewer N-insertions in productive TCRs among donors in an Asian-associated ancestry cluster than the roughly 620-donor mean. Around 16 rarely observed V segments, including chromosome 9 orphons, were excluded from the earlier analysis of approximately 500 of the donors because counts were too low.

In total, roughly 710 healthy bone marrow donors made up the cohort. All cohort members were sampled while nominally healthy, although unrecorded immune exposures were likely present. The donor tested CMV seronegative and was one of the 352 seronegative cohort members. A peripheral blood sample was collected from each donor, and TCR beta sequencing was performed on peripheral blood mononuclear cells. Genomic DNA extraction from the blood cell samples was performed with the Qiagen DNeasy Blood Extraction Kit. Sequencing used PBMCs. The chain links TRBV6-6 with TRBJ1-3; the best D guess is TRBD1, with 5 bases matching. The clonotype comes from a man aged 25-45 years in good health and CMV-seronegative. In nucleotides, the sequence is TGTGCCAGCAGCCCGACAGTATCTGGAAACACCATATATTTT. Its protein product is CASSPTVSGNTIYF.